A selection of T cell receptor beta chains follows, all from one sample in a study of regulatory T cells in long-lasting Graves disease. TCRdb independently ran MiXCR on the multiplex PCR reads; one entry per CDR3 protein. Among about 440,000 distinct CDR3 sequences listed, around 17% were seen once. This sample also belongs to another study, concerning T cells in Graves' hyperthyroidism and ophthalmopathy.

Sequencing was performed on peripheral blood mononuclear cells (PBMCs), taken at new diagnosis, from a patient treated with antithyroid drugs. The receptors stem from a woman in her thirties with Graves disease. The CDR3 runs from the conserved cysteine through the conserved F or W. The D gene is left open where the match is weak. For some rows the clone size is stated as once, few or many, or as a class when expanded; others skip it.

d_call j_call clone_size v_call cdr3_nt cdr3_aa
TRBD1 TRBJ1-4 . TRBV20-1 TGCAGTGCTTCAACACGGGCAGGGGGGAATGAAAAACTGTTTTTT CSASTRAGGNEKLFF
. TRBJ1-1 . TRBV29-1 TGCAGCGTTGAAGAGAGGGGTTTTTCCCCCTCGGCTGAAGCTTTCTTT CSVEERGFSPSAEAFF
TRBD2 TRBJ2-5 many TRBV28 TGTGCCAGCAGTTTTAAAGCGGGGCCTGAGAGATGGAAAGAGACCCAGTACTTC CASSFKAGPERWKETQYF
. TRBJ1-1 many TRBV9 TGTGCCAGCAGCCCTGGGTCCGGGATTCTGAACACTGAAGCTTTCTTT CASSPGSGILNTEAFF
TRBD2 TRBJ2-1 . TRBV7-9 TGTGCTAGCAGCCCTAGCGGGAGCACCTACAATGAGCAGTTCTTC CASSPSGSTYNEQFF
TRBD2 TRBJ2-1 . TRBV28 TGTGCCAGCAGCCCCGGGACTAGCGGGATGTACGCCTACAATGAGCAGTTCTTC CASSPGTSGMYAYNEQFF
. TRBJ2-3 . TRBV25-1 TGTGCCAGCAGTGAATGGGGGCGGGTGGACCCCACAGATACGCAGTATTTT CASSEWGRVDPTDTQYF
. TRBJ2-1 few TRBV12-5 TGTGCTAGTGGTTTCGGCAGGAGCGGGCGTTACAATGAGCAGTTCTTC CASGFGRSGRYNEQFF
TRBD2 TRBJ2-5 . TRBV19 TGTGCCAGTAGTAATCGACTAGCGGGAGAAGAGACCCAGTACTTC CASSNRLAGEETQYF
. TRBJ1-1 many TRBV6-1 TGTGCCGGCCAATCGCACTTGAACACTGAAGCTTTCTTT CAGQSHLNTEAFF
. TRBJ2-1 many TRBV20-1 TGCAGTGCTGCACTCACGGGGCGCAACGAAAATGAGCAGTTCTTC CSAALTGRNENEQFF
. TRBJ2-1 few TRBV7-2 TGTGCCAGCAGCTTAGCGCCGGCTGGTTACAATGAGCAGTTCTTC CASSLAPAGYNEQFF
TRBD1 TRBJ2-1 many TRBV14 TGTGCCAGCAGCCAACCGGGACAGGGGAGACGAAATGAGCAGTTCTTC CASSQPGQGRRNEQFF
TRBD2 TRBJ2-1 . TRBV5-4 TGTGCCAGCAGCTTGGGTCTAGCGGGAAGCGATGAGCAGCTCTTC CASSLGLAGSDEQLF
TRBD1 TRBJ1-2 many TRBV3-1 TGTGCCAGCAGCCAAGATTTTGACAGGGTATCAGATGGCTACACCTTC CASSQDFDRVSDGYTF
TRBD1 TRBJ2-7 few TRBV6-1 TGTGCCAGCAGGGACAGGGGGCGCCTGTACGAGCAGTACTTC CASRDRGRLYEQYF
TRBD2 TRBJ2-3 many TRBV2 TGTGCCAGCAGTGAACCCCCTCTGGGACTAGCGGGAGTGGACGATACGCAGTATTTT CASSEPPLGLAGVDDTQYF
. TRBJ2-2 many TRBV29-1 TGCAGCGTTGACGCGAGTGCGAACACCGGGGAGCTGTTTTTT CSVDASANTGELFF
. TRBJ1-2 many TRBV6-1 TGTGCCAGCAGTGACCGGACCTGGGGCGGCTACACCTTC CASSDRTWGGYTF
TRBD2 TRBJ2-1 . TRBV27 TGTGCCAGCAGTGCGATTCTAGCGGGAGGGCCAATCTTC CASSAILAGGPIF
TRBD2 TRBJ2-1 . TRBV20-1 TGCAGTGCTAGAGAGTCGGGACTAGAACCATACTACAATGAGCAGTTCTTC CSARESGLEPYYNEQFF
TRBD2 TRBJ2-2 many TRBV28 TGTTGTGTCGGGAGGACCGGGGAGCTGTTTTTT CCVGRTGELFF
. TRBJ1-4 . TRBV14 TGTGCCAGCAGCCAAGGATTCGCAGGTGAAAAACTGTTTTTT CASSQGFAGEKLFF
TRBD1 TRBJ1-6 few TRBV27 TGTGCCAGCAGTTTCGGGACAGGGTCGGGCGTGGGCTCACCCCTCCACTTT CASSFGTGSGVGSPLHF
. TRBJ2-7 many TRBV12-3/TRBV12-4 TGTGCCAGCAGTCGCCAATACGAGCAGTACTTC CASSRQYEQYF
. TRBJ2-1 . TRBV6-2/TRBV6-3 TGTGCCAGCAGTGCCCGATTCGGGATCATTAACAATGAGCAGTTCTTC CASSARFGIINNEQFF
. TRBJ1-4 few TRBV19 TGTGCCAGTAGTGGGCCAGGGAAGGAAAAACTGTTTTTT CASSGPGKEKLFF
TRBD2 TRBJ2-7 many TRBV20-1 TGCAGTGCTTTAGCGGGGGCCTACGAGCAGTACTTC CSALAGAYEQYF
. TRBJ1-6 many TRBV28 TGTGCCAGCAGTTTCGGGCGCTCCTATAATTCACCCCTCCACTTT CASSFGRSYNSPLHF
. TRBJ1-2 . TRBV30 TGTGCCTGGAGTGGCGATATCCCGGATGAGGCGAAGGGGTTCTATGGCTACACCTTC CAWSGDIPDEAKGFYGYTF
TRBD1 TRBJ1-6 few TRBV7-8 TGTGCCAGCAGCCAGCGCGGGACAGGGTATTCACCCCTCCACTTT CASSQRGTGYSPLHF
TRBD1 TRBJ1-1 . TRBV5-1 TGCGCCAGCAGCTTGGAGGGGGCATTAACTGAAGCTTTCTTT CASSLEGALTEAFF